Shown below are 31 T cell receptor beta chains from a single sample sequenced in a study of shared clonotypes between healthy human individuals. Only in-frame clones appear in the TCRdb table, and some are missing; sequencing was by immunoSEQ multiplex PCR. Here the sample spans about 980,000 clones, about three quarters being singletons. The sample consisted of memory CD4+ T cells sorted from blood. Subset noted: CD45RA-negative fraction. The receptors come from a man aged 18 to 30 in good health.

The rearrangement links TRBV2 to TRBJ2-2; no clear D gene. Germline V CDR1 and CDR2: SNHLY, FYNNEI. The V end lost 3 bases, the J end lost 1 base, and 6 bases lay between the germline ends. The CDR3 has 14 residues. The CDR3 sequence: CASSESGNTGELFF. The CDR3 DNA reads TGTGCCAGCAGTGAGTCAGGGAACACCGGGGAGCTGTTTTTT.

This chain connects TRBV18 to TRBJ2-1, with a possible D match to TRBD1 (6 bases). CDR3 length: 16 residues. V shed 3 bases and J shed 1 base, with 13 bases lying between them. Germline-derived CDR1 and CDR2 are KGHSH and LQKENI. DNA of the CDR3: TGTGCCAGCTCACCTACCAGGGGAGTATCCTACAATGAGCAGTTCTTC. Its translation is CASSPTRGVSYNEQFF.

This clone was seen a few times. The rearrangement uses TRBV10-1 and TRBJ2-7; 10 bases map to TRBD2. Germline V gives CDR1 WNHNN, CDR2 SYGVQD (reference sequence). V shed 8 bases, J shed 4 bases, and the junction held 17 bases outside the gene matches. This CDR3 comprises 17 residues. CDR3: CASLKRERGGEGYEQYF. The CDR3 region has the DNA TGCGCCAGCCTGAAGAGGGAGCGGGGGGGCGAAGGATACGAGCAGTACTTC.

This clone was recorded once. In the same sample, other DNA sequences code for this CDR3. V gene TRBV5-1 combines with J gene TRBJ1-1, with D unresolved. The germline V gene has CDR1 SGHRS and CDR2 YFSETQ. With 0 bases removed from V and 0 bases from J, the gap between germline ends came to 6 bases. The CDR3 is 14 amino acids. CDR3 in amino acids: CASSLDGMNTEAFF. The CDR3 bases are TGCGCCAGCAGCTTGGATGGGATGAACACTGAAGCTTTCTTT.

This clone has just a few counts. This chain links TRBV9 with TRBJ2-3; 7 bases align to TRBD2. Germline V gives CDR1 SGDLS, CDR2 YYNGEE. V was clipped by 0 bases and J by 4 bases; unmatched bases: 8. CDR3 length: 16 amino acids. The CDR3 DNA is TGTGCCAGCAGCGTAGGTGCGGGGGATGACCCAGATACGCAGTATTTT. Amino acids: CASSVGAGDDPDTQYF.

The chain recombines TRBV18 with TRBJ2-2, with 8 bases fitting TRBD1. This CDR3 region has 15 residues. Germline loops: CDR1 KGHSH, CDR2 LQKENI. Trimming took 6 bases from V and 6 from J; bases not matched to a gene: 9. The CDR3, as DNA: TGTGCCAGCTCTCTGGACAGGGTGCATCCCGGGGAGCTGTTTTTT. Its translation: CASSLDRVHPGELFF.

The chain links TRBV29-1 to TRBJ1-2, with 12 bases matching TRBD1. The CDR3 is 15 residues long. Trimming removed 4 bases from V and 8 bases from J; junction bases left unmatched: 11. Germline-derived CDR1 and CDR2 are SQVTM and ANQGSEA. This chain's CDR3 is CSVARPGTGGVGYTF. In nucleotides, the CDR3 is TGCAGCGTTGCCCGACCCGGGACAGGGGGCGTGGGCTACACCTTC.

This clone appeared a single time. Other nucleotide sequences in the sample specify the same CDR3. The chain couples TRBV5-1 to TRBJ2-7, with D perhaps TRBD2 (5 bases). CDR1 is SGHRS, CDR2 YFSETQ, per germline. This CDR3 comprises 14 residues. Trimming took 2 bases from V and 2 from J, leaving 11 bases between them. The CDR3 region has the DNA TGCGCCAGCAGCTTAAGAGGGAATCCCTACGAGCAGTACTTC. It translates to CASSLRGNPYEQYF.

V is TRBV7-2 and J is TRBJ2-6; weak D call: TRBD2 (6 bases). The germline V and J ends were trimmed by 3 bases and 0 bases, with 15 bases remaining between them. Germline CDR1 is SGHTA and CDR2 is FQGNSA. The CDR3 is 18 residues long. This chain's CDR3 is CASSLTGVYLSGANVLTF. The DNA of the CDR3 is TGTGCCAGCAGCTTGACGGGAGTGTACCTCTCTGGGGCCAACGTCCTGACTTTC.

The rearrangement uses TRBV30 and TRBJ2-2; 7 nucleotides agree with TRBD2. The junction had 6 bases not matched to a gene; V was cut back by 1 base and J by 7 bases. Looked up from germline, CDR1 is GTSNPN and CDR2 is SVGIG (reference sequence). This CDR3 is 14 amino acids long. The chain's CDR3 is CAWSGEREVGELFF. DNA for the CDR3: TGTGCCTGGAGTGGGGAACGGGAGGTCGGGGAGCTGTTTTTT. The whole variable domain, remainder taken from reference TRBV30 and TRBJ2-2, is SQTIHQWPATLVQPVGSPLSLECTVEGTSNPNLYWYRQAAGRGLQLLFYSVGIGQISSEVPQNLSASRPQDRQFILSSKKLLLSDSGFYLCAWSGEREVGELFFGEGSRLTVL.

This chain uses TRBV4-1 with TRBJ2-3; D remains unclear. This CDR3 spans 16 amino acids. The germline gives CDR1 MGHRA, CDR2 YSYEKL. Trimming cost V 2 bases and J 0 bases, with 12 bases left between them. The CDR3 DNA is TGCGCCAGCAGCCAAAGACCCTCTACTAGCACAGATACGCAGTATTTT. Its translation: CASSQRPSTSTDTQYF.

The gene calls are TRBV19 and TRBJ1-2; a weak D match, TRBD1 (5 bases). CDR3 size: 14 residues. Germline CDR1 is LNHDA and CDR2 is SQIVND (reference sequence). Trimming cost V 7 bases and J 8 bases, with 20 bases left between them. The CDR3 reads CASMFLGGTGGYTF. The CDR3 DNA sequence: TGTGCCAGTATGTTCTTGGGGGGGACTGGCGGCTACACCTTC.

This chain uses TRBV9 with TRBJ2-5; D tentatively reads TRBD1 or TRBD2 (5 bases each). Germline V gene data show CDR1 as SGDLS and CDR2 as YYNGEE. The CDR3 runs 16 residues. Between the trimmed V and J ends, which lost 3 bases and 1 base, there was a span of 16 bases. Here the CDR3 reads CASSAEGPGAQETQYF. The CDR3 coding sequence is TGTGCCAGCAGCGCAGAGGGACCTGGGGCCCAAGAGACCCAGTACTTC.

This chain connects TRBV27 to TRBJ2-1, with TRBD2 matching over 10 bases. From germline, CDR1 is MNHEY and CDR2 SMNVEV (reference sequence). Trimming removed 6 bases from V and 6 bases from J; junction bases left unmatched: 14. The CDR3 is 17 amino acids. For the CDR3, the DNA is TGTGCCAGCAGGCGGCTAGCGGGAGCAGAGGCAAGCAATGAGCAGTTCTTC. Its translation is CASRRLAGAEASNEQFF.

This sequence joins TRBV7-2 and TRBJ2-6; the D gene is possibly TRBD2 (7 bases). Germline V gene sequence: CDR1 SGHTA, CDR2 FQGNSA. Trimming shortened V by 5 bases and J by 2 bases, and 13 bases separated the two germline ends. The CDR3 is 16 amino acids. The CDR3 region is CASSVGGGAGANVLTF. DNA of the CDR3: TGTGCCAGCAGCGTAGGCGGGGGCGCTGGGGCCAACGTCCTGACTTTC.

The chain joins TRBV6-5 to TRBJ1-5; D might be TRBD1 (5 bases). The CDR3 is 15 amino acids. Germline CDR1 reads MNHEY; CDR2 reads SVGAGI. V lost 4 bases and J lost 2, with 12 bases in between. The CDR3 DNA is TGTGCCAGCAGTTTGCGCAGGGACGGCAATCAGCCCCAGCATTTT. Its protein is CASSLRRDGNQPQHF.

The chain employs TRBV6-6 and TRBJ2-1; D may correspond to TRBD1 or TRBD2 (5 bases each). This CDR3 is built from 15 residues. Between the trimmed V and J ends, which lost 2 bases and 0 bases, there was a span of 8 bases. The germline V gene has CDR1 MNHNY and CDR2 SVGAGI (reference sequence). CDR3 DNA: TGTGCCAGCAGTTACGGGACCAGCTCCTACAATGAGCAGTTCTTC. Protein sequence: CASSYGTSSYNEQFF.

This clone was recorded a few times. The CDR3 sequence: CASSRVNNSPLHF. In nucleotides, the CDR3 is TGTGCCAGCAGTCGGGTAAATAATTCACCCCTCCACTTT. V usage is TRBV2 and J usage is TRBJ1-6; D is uncertain. Germline-derived CDR1 and CDR2 are SNHLY and FYNNEI. The CDR3 length is 13 residues. V was cut by 5 bases and J by 5 bases, with 7 bases left in between.

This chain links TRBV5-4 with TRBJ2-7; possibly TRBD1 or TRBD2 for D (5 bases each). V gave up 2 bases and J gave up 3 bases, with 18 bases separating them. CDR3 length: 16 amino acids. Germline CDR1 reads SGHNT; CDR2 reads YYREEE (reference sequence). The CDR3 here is CASSLGGDPKVYEQYF. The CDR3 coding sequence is TGTGCCAGCAGCTTAGGTGGGGACCCGAAGGTCTACGAGCAGTACTTC. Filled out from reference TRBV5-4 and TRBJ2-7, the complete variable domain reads ETGVTQSPTHLIKTRGQQVTLRCSSQSGHNTVSWYQQALGQGPQFIFQYYREEENGRGNFPPRFSGLQFPNYSSELNVNALELDDSALYLCASSLGGDPKVYEQYFGPGTRLTVT.

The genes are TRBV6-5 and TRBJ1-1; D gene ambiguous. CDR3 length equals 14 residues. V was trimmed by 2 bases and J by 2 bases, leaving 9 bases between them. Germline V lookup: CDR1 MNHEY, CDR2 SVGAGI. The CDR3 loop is CASSYTEPNTEAFF. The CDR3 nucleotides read TGTGCCAGCAGTTACACAGAGCCAAACACTGAAGCTTTCTTT.

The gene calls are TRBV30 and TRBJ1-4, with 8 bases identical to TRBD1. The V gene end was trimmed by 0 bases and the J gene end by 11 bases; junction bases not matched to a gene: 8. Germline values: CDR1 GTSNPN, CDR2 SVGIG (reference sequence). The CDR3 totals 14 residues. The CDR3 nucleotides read TGTGCCTGGAGTGTATCAGGGGGCGTTGGGAAACTGTTTTTT. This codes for CAWSVSGGVGKLFF.

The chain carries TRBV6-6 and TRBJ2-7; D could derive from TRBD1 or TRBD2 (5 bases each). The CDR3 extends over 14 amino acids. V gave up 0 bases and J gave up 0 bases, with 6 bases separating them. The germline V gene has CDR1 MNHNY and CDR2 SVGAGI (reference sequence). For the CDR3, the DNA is TGTGCCAGCAGTTACTCGGGGGACTCCTACGAGCAGTACTTC. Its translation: CASSYSGDSYEQYF.

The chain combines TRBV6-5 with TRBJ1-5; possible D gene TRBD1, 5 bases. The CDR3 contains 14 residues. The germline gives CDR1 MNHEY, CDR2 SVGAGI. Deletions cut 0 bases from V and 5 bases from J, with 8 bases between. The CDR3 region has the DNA TGTGCCAGCAGTTACTCGGCAGGGTATCAGCCCCAGCATTTT. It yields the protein CASSYSAGYQPQHF.

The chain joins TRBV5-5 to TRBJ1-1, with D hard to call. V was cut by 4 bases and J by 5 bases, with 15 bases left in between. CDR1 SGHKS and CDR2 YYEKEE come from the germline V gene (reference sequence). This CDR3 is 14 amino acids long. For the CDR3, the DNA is TGTGCCAGCAGCCCTCAGAGGGTAGAAACTGAAGCTTTCTTT. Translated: CASSPQRVETEAFF.

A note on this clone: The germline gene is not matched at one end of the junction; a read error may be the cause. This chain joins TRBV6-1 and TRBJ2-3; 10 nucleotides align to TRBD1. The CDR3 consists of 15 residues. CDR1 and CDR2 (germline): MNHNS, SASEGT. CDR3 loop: CASREGTGDTDTQYF. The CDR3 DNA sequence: TGTGCCAGCAGGGAAGGGACAGGGGACACAGATACGCAGTATTTT.

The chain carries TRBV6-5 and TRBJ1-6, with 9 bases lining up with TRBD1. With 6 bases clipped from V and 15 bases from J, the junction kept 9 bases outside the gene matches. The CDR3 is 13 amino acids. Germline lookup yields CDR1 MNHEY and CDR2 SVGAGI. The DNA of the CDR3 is TGTGCCAGCAGAGAAACAGGGGGCCTCCGCCTCCACTTT. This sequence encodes CASRETGGLRLHF.

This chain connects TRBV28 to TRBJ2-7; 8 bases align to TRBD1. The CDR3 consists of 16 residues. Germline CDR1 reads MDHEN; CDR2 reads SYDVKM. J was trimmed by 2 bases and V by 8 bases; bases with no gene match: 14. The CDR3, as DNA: TGTGCCAGCGCCCCCCGCGGACAGGGTAAAACCTACGAGCAGTACTTC. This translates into CASAPRGQGKTYEQYF.

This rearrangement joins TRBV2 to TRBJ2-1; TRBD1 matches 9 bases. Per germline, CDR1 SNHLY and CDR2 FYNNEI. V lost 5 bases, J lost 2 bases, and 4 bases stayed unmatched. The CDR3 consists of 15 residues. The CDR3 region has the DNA TGTGCCAGCAGTACGGACAGGGGACCCTACAATGAGCAGTTCTTC. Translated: CASSTDRGPYNEQFF.

The chain's CDR3 is CSAAAAGAAYF. CDR3 nucleotide sequence: TGCAGCGCCGCGGCGGCAGGGGCCGCCTATTTT. The chain links TRBV29-1 to TRBJ1-3, with D possibly TRBD1 on 6 matching bases. CDR1 is SQVTM and CDR2 is ANQGSEA in the germline V gene. The CDR3 has 11 amino acids. V lost 7 bases, J lost 16 bases, and 20 bases lay in between.

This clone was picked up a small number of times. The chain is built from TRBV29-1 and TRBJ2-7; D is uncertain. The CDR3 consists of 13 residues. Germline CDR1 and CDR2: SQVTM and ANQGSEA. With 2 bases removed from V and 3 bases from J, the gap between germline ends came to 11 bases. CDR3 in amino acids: CSVESDTDYEQYF. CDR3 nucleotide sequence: TGCAGCGTTGAATCCGACACCGACTACGAGCAGTACTTC.

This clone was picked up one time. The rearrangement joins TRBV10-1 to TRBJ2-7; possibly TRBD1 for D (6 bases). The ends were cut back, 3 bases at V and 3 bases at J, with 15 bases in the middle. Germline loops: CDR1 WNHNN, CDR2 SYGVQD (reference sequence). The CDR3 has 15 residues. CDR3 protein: CASSDPGQGHYEQYF. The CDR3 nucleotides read TGCGCCAGCAGTGATCCGGGACAAGGACACTACGAGCAGTACTTC.